Listed below are T cell receptor beta chains from one sample, sequenced in a study of blood T cell repertoires in COVID-19. Data came from immunoSEQ multiplex PCR; TCRdb stores just in-frame clones and leaves some out. The sample carries 88,000 or so clones, 75% to 90% recorded once. Specimen: peripheral blood. These receptors all come from a human donor in a cohort sampled during active COVID-19. Each CDR3 is given with its conserved first and last residue. The order of the fields is J gene, D gene, V gene, clone size, CDR3 protein, CDR3 DNA. A D gene is named only where the DNA matches it firmly. Clone size is stated in some rows and not others, as once, few, many or a class when expanded.

TRBJ2-2 | . | TRBV18 | . | CASSPASPVDTGELFF | TGTGCCAGCTCACCCGCTAGCCCGGTCGACACCGGGGAGCTGTTTTTT
TRBJ2-1 | TRBD2 | TRBV5-1 | . | CASSLSGGGYNEQFF | TGCGCCAGCAGCTTGAGCGGGGGTGGCTACAATGAGCAGTTCTTC
TRBJ1-1 | . | TRBV21-1 | . | CASSFTGGSPWCTEAFF | TGTGCCAGCAGTTTTACAGGGGGTTCTCCTTGGTGCACTGAAGCTTTCTTT
TRBJ1-4 | . | TRBV6-1 | . | CASSEARQGTLFF | TGTGCCAGCAGTGAAGCGCGGCAGGGGACACTGTTTTTT
TRBJ1-5 | TRBD1 | TRBV19 | . | CASSGTGGNQPQHF | TGTGCCAGCTCCGGGACAGGGGGCAATCAGCCCCAGCATTTT
TRBJ2-3 | TRBD2 | TRBV7-9 | . | CASSPSGPDTQYF | TGTGCCAGCAGCCCTAGCGGGCCAGATACGCAGTATTTT
TRBJ2-1 | TRBD2 | TRBV24-1 | . | CATSDEIAGEDYNEQFF | TGTGCCACCAGTGATGAAATAGCGGGGGAGGACTACAATGAGCAGTTCTTC
TRBJ1-4 | TRBD1 | TRBV5-1 | . | CASSFGTVNEKLFF | TGCGCCAGCAGCTTCGGGACAGTTAATGAAAAACTGTTTTTT
TRBJ1-3 | . | TRBV11-3 | . | CASSFSSGNTIYF | TGTGCCAGCAGCTTCAGCTCTGGAAACACCATATATTTT
TRBJ1-4 | . | TRBV7-9 | . | CASSLPATNEKLFF | TGTGCCAGCAGCTTACCGGCAACTAATGAAAAACTGTTTTTT
TRBJ2-1 | . | TRBV7-3 | . | CASSSSRGEQFF | TGTGCCAGCAGCTCCTCACGGGGTGAGCAGTTCTTC
TRBJ2-7 | TRBD1 | TRBV5-1 | . | CASGDSPYEQYF | TGCGCCAGCGGGGACAGTCCCTACGAGCAGTACTTC
TRBJ2-2 | . | TRBV18 | . | CASSPQGQANTGELFF | TGTGCCAGCTCACCACAGGGGCAGGCGAACACCGGGGAGCTGTTTTTT
TRBJ2-1 | TRBD1 | TRBV5-1 | . | CASSFEQGARYNEQFF | TGCGCCAGCAGTTTCGAACAGGGGGCGAGGTACAATGAGCAGTTCTTC
TRBJ2-7 | . | TRBV7-9 | many | CASSPEVAQEQYF | TGTGCCAGCAGCCCAGAGGTAGCGCAAGAGCAGTACTTC
TRBJ1-2 | . | TRBV5-1 | . | CASSLAPGAGYTF | TGCGCCAGCAGCTTGGCCCCCGGAGCCGGCTACACCTTC
TRBJ1-1 | . | TRBV3-1/TRBV3-2 | . | CASSQEEGGTEAFF | TGTGCCAGCAGCCAAGAAGAGGGGGGGACTGAAGCTTTCTTT
TRBJ1-1 | TRBD1 | TRBV18 | once | CASSTWTGTRWNTEAFF | TGTGCCAGCTCGACTTGGACAGGGACCCGGTGGAACACTGAAGCTTTCTTT
TRBJ2-7 | TRBD2 | TRBV5-1 | once | CASRGEGEQYF | TGCGCCAGCAGAGGGGAGGGCGAGCAGTACTTC
TRBJ2-1 | TRBD1 | TRBV19 | . | CASSIAGQGHNEQFF | TGTGCCAGTAGTATAGCGGGACAGGGACACAATGAGCAGTTCTTC
TRBJ2-7 | TRBD2 | TRBV7-2 | . | CASSWTSGRASSAYEQYF | TGTGCCAGCAGCTGGACTAGCGGGAGGGCCAGTTCGGCCTACGAGCAGTACTTC
TRBJ2-1 | . | TRBV11-2 | . | CASSPGLGASSYNEQFF | TGTGCCAGCAGCCCTGGACTGGGGGCGAGCTCCTACAATGAGCAGTTCTTC
TRBJ2-1 | TRBD1 | TRBV5-1 | . | CASSLELGQHNEQFF | TGCGCCAGCAGCTTGGAGTTGGGACAGCACAATGAGCAGTTCTTC
TRBJ2-3 | TRBD1 | TRBV6-5 | . | CASSPRTGKDTQYF | TGTGCCAGCAGTCCAAGGACAGGCAAAGATACGCAGTATTTT
TRBJ2-3 | . | TRBV29-1 | . | CSVVKNRAGEYF | TGCAGCGTCGTTAAAAACAGGGCTGGGGAGTATTTT
TRBJ1-1 | . | TRBV5-4 | . | CASSLRLTDTEAFF | TGTGCCAGCAGCTTGCGATTGACAGACACTGAAGCTTTCTTT
TRBJ1-5 | . | TRBV19 | . | CASIRGADRNQPQHF | TGTGCCAGTATCAGGGGAGCGGATCGCAATCAGCCCCAGCATTTT
TRBJ1-5 | TRBD1 | TRBV25-1 | . | CASSDTRQGGQPQHF | TGTGCCAGCAGTGACACCCGACAGGGTGGCCAGCCCCAGCATTTT
TRBJ2-7 | TRBD2 | TRBV15 | . | CATSRDRASGTYEQYF | TGTGCCACCAGCAGAGATCGGGCTAGCGGAACCTACGAGCAGTACTTC
TRBJ2-2 | . | TRBV5-1 | few | CASRQGSTGELFF | TGCGCCAGCAGGCAGGGAAGCACCGGGGAGCTGTTTTTT
TRBJ2-1 | TRBD2 | TRBV29-1 | . | CSVILAGGGNEQFF | TGCAGCGTCATACTAGCGGGAGGAGGTAATGAGCAGTTCTTC
TRBJ2-3 | . | TRBV5-1 | . | CASSILRQGLVTDTQYF | TGCGCCAGCAGCATCCTTCGACAAGGCTTGGTTACAGATACGCAGTATTTT
TRBJ1-2 | . | TRBV5-6 | . | CASSLGGANYGYTF | TGTGCCAGCAGCTTGGGCGGAGCAAACTATGGCTACACCTTC
TRBJ2-2 | . | TRBV3-1/TRBV3-2 | . | CASSLRGIPGELFF | TGTGCCAGCAGCCTTAGAGGGATCCCCGGGGAGCTGTTTTTT
TRBJ2-7 | . | TRBV21-1 | . | CASSKVRTGALNYEQYF | TGTGCCAGCAGCAAAGTAAGGACAGGGGCCCTGAACTACGAGCAGTACTTC
TRBJ1-4 | . | TRBV14 | . | CASSPLRPGPSEGLNEKLFF | TGTGCCAGCAGCCCCCTCAGACCCGGGCCCAGCGAGGGCCTTAATGAAAAACTGTTTTTT
TRBJ2-6 | . | TRBV6-1 | . | CASSAIRSYSSGANVLTF | TGTGCCAGCAGTGCAATAAGAAGCTACAGCTCTGGGGCCAACGTCCTGACTTTC
TRBJ1-1 | . | TRBV5-1 | . | CASSLGQENTEAFF | TGCGCCAGCAGCTTGGGACAGGAGAACACTGAAGCTTTCTTT
TRBJ2-1 | TRBD1 | TRBV7-3 | . | CASSSTGTGVYEQFF | TGTGCCAGCAGCTCTACCGGGACAGGGGTCTATGAGCAGTTCTTC
TRBJ1-3 | . | TRBV19 | . | CASAGQSNSGNTIYF | TGTGCCAGTGCCGGACAGTCGAACTCTGGAAACACCATATATTTT
TRBJ2-4 | . | TRBV6-5 | . | CASSTQGLKHIQYF | TGTGCCAGCAGCACCCAGGGACTTAAGCACATTCAGTACTTC
TRBJ1-5 | TRBD1 | TRBV5-5 | . | CASSFIQGTQPQHF | TGTGCCAGCAGTTTTATACAGGGGACTCAGCCCCAGCATTTT
TRBJ2-5 | . | TRBV7-2 | . | CASSSLTGLETQYF | TGTGCCAGCAGCTCACTAACAGGGTTGGAGACCCAGTACTTC
TRBJ2-3 | TRBD1 | TRBV9 | . | CASSVTGVIPDTQYF | TGTGCCAGCAGCGTGACAGGGGTTATCCCAGATACGCAGTATTTT
TRBJ1-1 | TRBD1 | TRBV13 | once | CASSSNLGAGGRGGEMNTEAFF | TGTGCCAGCAGCTCAAACCTTGGGGCAGGGGGGCGTGGTGGGGAGATGAACACTGAAGCTTTCTTT
TRBJ2-5 | . | TRBV7-6 | once | CASSLIWGDQETQYF | TGTGCCAGCAGCTTAATTTGGGGGGACCAAGAGACCCAGTACTTC
TRBJ2-6 | . | TRBV7-9 | . | CASSEVPLAGANVLTF | TGTGCCAGCAGCGAGGTTCCTCTCGCTGGGGCCAACGTCCTGACTTTC
TRBJ1-5 | . | TRBV5-5 | few | CASSLRPDSNQPQHF | TGTGCCAGCAGCTTGCGTCCAGATAGCAATCAGCCCCAGCATTTT
TRBJ1-2 | . | TRBV9 | . | CASSAGEGYTF | TGTGCCAGCAGCGCCGGGGAAGGCTACACCTTC
TRBJ2-3 | TRBD1 | TRBV27 | . | CASSSTGTGDGGTQYF | TGTGCCAGCAGTTCGACCGGGACAGGGGACGGGGGTACGCAGTATTTT
TRBJ2-3 | TRBD2 | TRBV7-2 | . | CASSSGTSGSDTQYF | TGTGCCAGCAGCTCCGGGACTAGTGGGTCGGATACGCAGTATTTT
TRBJ1-5 | . | TRBV11-2 | few | CASSLDRYQPQHF | TGTGCCAGCAGCTTAGATCGTTATCAGCCCCAGCATTTT
TRBJ2-5 | TRBD2 | TRBV3-1/TRBV3-2 | . | CASSLSGDQETQYF | TGTGCCAGCAGCCTTAGCGGGGACCAAGAGACCCAGTACTTC
TRBJ2-5 | . | TRBV5-6 | . | CASSLEYTKETQYF | TGTGCCAGCAGCTTGGAGTACACAAAAGAGACCCAGTACTTC
TRBJ2-3 | TRBD1 | TRBV12-3/TRBV12-4 | once | CASRRDRGDTQYF | TGTGCCAGCAGGCGGGACAGGGGTGATACGCAGTATTTT
TRBJ2-4 | TRBD2 | TRBV7-8 | once | CASSLASGGLAKNIQYF | TGTGCCAGCAGCTTAGCTAGCGGGGGACTAGCCAAAAACATTCAGTACTTC